This note documents a single T cell receptor beta chain sequence. Germline CDR1 MNHEY, CDR2 SMNVEV (reference sequence). CDR3 length: 16 residues. With 0 bases removed from V and 1 base from J, the gap between germline ends came to 11 bases. This sample was included in a study of blood T cell repertoires in COVID-19. Study context: Researchers got acute and convalescent COVID-19 samples from the United States, Italy and Spain.

Generated by immunoSEQ multiplex PCR, the TCRdb table keeps only in-frame clones and is missing some. Here the sample spans approximately 200,000 clones, 88% being singletons. Sequenced: peripheral blood. The sequence derives from a woman aged 25 to 45 with acute or convalescent COVID-19. The gene calls are TRBV27 and TRBJ2-3, with a tentative D call TRBD2 (5 bases). CDR3 coding DNA: TGTGCCAGCAGTTTATCGATTATGAGGGGCACAGATACGCAGTATTTT. This gives the protein CASSLSIMRGTDTQYF.